This record covers a single T cell receptor beta chain. Recovered Cohort 3 donors showed two negative PCRs, clearance, or symptom resolution. Clones were sequenced by immunoSEQ multiplex PCR, and TCRdb holds only the in-frame ones, with some missing. Seen here are some 150,000 clones, about nine tenths observed once, and the top ten hold approximately 0.8%. This CDR3 spans 12 amino acids. V was clipped by 11 bases and J by 2 bases, with 11 bases between them. Germline V gene lookup returns CDR1 SEHNR and CDR2 FQNEAQ (reference sequence). The sample belongs to a study of blood T cell repertoires in COVID-19. Study context: Acute-phase and convalescent COVID-19 samples originated in the United States, Italy and Spain.

The TCR was taken from a woman aged 18-30 years who had recovered from COVID-19. J is TRBJ2-3 and V is TRBV7-9, with D maybe TRBD2 (6 bases). What was sequenced was PBMCs or T cells enriched from blood (not recorded which). The DNA of the CDR3 is TGTGCCGGGGGGTTCCTCACAGATACGCAGTATTTT. It codes for CAGGFLTDTQYF.